This entry lists 10 T cell receptor beta chains sequenced from one sample in a study of cytomegalovirus exposure and HLA in healthy donors. PCR employed 60 Vbeta and 13 Jbeta primers. Profiled with immunoSEQ multiplex PCR; TCRdb holds only in-frame clones, not every one. Here the sample spans fewer than 200,000 clones, about four fifths being singletons. The material sequenced was PBMCs. The receptors were gathered from a woman younger than 30 in good health and CMV-seronegative.

The chain has TRBV6-5 and TRBJ2-3, with a possible D match to TRBD2 (5 bases). The CDR3 contains 13 residues. V lost 6 bases and J lost 6, with 13 bases in between. In germline, CDR1 is MNHEY, CDR2 SVGAGI. The CDR3 DNA reads TGTGCCAGCAGGCCTAACTCGGGGGATACGCAGTATTTT. Translating gives CASRPNSGDTQYF.

This chain uses TRBV7-9 with TRBJ2-1; TRBD2 matches 7 bases. From germline, CDR1 is SEHNR and CDR2 FQNEAQ (reference sequence). With V trimmed by 4 bases and J by 6 bases, 15 bases remained unmatched. The CDR3 spans 17 residues. In DNA, the CDR3 is TGTGCCAGCAGCTCCCGCGGGAGCGGCGCGATCCTCAATGAGCAGTTCTTC. It encodes CASSSRGSGAILNEQFF.

The chain links TRBV5-6 to TRBJ2-3; tentatively, D is TRBD1 (5 bases). The CDR3 covers 11 residues. Trimming pared 4 bases from V and 5 bases from J, leaving 5 bases between. CDR1 SGHDT and CDR2 YYEEEE come from the germline V gene. CDR3 sequence reads: CASSRGDTQYF. The DNA for the CDR3 is TGTGCCAGCAGCAGGGGAGATACGCAGTATTTT.

V usage is TRBV2 and J usage is TRBJ2-1, with 9 bases identical to TRBD1. CDR3 size: 14 residues. Per the germline V gene, CDR1 is SNHLY and CDR2 is FYNNEI. V was pared by 6 bases and J by 6 bases, with 6 bases of the junction left unmatched. The chain's CDR3 is CASRPGQGVNEQFF. For the CDR3, the DNA is TGTGCCAGCAGACCGGGACAGGGTGTCAATGAGCAGTTCTTC.

The DNA for the CDR3 is TGTGCCAGCAGCTCTGGGCCGCCCTCGGCCGAAATCAATGAGCAGTTCTTC. This codes for CASSSGPPSAEINEQFF. The chain employs TRBV21-1 and TRBJ2-1; the table's D call TRBD1 went unverified against the DNA. TRBV21-1 is termed a pseudogene. This CDR3 is 17 amino acids long.

The rearrangement uses TRBV10-3 and TRBJ2-7; weak D call: TRBD1 (5 bases). V shed 3 bases and J shed 2 bases, with 14 bases lying between them. The CDR3 totals 15 residues. Germline-derived CDR1 and CDR2 are ENHRY and SYGVKD. Here the CDR3 reads CAISDPTAGAYEQYV. CDR3 nucleotide sequence: TGTGCCATCAGTGACCCGACAGCTGGAGCCTACGAGCAGTACGTC.

The J gene is TRBJ2-3, the V gene TRBV15; perhaps TRBD1 as D (6 bases). Trimming cost V 2 bases and J 2 bases, with 17 bases left between them. Germline values: CDR1 LNHNV, CDR2 YYDKDF (reference sequence). CDR3 size: 17 residues. CDR3 sequence: CATSRKTGFLNTDTQYF. CDR3 in DNA: TGTGCCACCAGCAGAAAGACAGGTTTTTTAAACACAGATACGCAGTATTTT.

Written as DNA, the CDR3 is TGTGCCAGCAGTAGGGGGAATTCACCCCTCCACTTT. Translated, it gives CASSRGNSPLHF. The rearrangement uses TRBV27 and TRBJ1-6, with D tentatively TRBD1 (6 bases). The CDR3 covers 12 residues. The V end was cut by 5 bases, the J end by 7 bases, with 6 bases between. Per the germline V gene, CDR1 is MNHEY and CDR2 is SMNVEV (reference sequence).

The V call is TRBV30, the J call TRBJ2-3; weak D call: TRBD2 (5 bases). Germline V lookup: CDR1 GTSNPN, CDR2 SVGIG (reference sequence). V shed 0 bases and J shed 5 bases, with 15 bases lying between them. The CDR3 has 15 amino acids. The CDR3 bases are TGTGCCTGGAGTGTACTTGAGGGCCCGGGAGATACGCAGTATTTT. Amino acid sequence: CAWSVLEGPGDTQYF.

This chain uses TRBV18 with TRBJ2-5, with 7 bases fitting TRBD1. The CDR3 sequence is 14 residues long. With V trimmed by 1 base and J by 5 bases, 4 bases remained unmatched. Germline V gene data show CDR1 as KGHSH and CDR2 as LQKENI. The CDR3 DNA follows: TGTGCCAGCTCACCACTACAGGGGCAGGAGACCCAGTACTTC. Translating it yields CASSPLQGQETQYF. The complete variable domain, with remaining parts taken from reference TRBV18 and TRBJ2-5, reads NAGVMQNPRHLVRRRGQEARLRCSPMKGHSHVYWYRQLPEEGLKFMVYLQKENIIDESGMPKERFSAEFPKEGPSILRIQQVVRGDSAAYFCASSPLQGQETQYFGPGTRLLVL.